This T cell receptor (beta chain) was profiled in a study of response to subunit inactivated influenza vaccine. Study observations and caveats: Each seasonal influenza vaccination recruits few new T cells, the authors suggested.

This CDR3 is built from 15 residues. Per the germline V gene, CDR1 is MDHEN and CDR2 is SYDVKM. Details on this clonotype: Its specificity is unknown.

TCRdb re-analysed the RT-PCR reads in MiXCR, keeping a single row per CDR3 protein. Of around 180,000 distinct CDR3 sequences in the sample, roughly 8.7% were seen once. The chain has TRBV28 and TRBJ1-5; TRBD1 aligns across 7 bases. The end of the DNA fits TRBJ2-3 better, so the J call may be wrong. This clonotype originated in a man aged 45-65 years who received an inactivated influenza vaccine. The sample here was non-naive T cells sorted from PBMCs, taken on the day of vaccination. The CDR3 nucleotides read TGTGCCAGCAGTTTTGCAGGGGGTGCAGGGCTGCCCCAGTATTTT. It translates to CASSFAGGAGLPQYF.